The 23 T cell receptor beta chains below all came from one sample that was sequenced in a study of cytomegalovirus exposure and HLA in healthy donors (TCRdb year 2017). The library was obtained by the immunoSEQ multiplex PCR assay. For the multiplex PCR, a mixture combining 60 forward primers for TCR Vbeta segments and 13 reverse primers for TCR Jbeta segments was used. Not all clones reach the TCRdb copy of this immuneACCESS table, which keeps in-frame sequences only. Checked studies attribute under half of the gap to unresolved V genes and leave the rest unexplained. The sample yields some 200,000 clones; more than 65% were counted once. The ten most abundant clones make up around 4% of the sample. Material: PBMCs. All receptors derive from a man aged 50 to 59 in good health and CMV-seronegative.

The J gene is TRBJ1-4, the V gene TRBV15, with a weak D call TRBD1 (5 bases). This CDR3 has 21 amino acids. Trimming left V 0 bases short and J 7 bases short, with 30 bases between. Looked up from germline, CDR1 is LNHNV and CDR2 is YYDKDF (reference sequence). The CDR3 here is CATSREKRQSIFPGSGEKLFF. For the CDR3, the DNA is TGTGCCACCAGCAGAGAGAAGCGACAGTCAATTTTTCCCGGGAGCGGTGAAAAACTGTTTTTT.

The V call is TRBV4-3, the J call TRBJ2-1; 10 bases fit TRBD2. Germline V gene lookup returns CDR1 LGHNA and CDR2 YSLEER. The V and J ends lost 3 bases and 12 bases, in that order; junction bases with no gene match: 11. The CDR3 loop spans 15 amino acids. In DNA form, the CDR3 reads TGCGCCAGCAGCCAGGAACTAGCGGGGCTCCTCTCGCAGTTCTTC. Translated: CASSQELAGLLSQFF.

This clone was seen a single time. The chain combines TRBV6-1 with TRBJ2-4; D is perhaps TRBD2 (5 bases). The CDR3 length is 14 residues. Looked up from germline, CDR1 is MNHNS and CDR2 is SASEGT. With 7 bases removed from V and 1 base from J, the gap between germline ends came to 11 bases. The CDR3 reads CASNRSGAKNIQYF. For the CDR3, the DNA is TGTGCCAGCAACCGCTCGGGGGCCAAAAACATTCAGTACTTC.

The chain links TRBV5-4 to TRBJ2-5, with TRBD1 matching over 7 bases. J was trimmed by 2 bases and V by 5 bases; bases with no gene match: 9. The CDR3 sequence is 15 residues long. The germline V gene encodes CDR1 SGHNT and CDR2 YYREEE (reference sequence). The CDR3 is CASRPTGWGQETQYF. The CDR3 region has the DNA TGTGCCAGCAGACCGACAGGGTGGGGTCAAGAGACCCAGTACTTC. The full variable domain, rest sourced from reference TRBV5-4 and TRBJ2-5, is ETGVTQSPTHLIKTRGQQVTLRCSSQSGHNTVSWYQQALGQGPQFIFQYYREEENGRGNFPPRFSGLQFPNYSSELNVNALELDDSALYLCASRPTGWGQETQYFGPGTRLLVL.

V and J are TRBV4-1 and TRBJ2-7, with a tentative D call TRBD2 (5 bases). The V end lost 11 bases, the J end lost 6 bases, and 11 bases lay between the germline ends. Germline CDR1 reads MGHRA; CDR2 reads YSYEKL. The CDR3 has 10 residues. The CDR3: CALRVSEQYF. The CDR3 nucleotides read TGCGCCCTGAGGGTTTCCGAGCAGTACTTC.

V is TRBV7-2 and J is TRBJ2-5, with 9 nucleotides matching TRBD2. The CDR3 consists of 17 residues. Losses at the gene ends were 5 bases for V and 5 bases for J; bases not matched to a gene: 15. CDR1 and CDR2 (germline): SGHTA, FQGNSA. The CDR3 DNA follows: TGTGCCAGCAGCCCTCTACTTAGCGGGGGTTTTAGGGAGACCCAGTACTTC. It codes for CASSPLLSGGFRETQYF.

The chain joins TRBV7-8 to TRBJ1-1, with D maybe TRBD1 (6 bases). With 5 bases removed from V and 4 bases from J, the gap between germline ends came to 11 bases. The CDR3 spans 13 residues. Germline V gene data show CDR1 as SGHVS and CDR2 as FQNEAQ. The CDR3 here is CASSLGTLTEAFF. CDR3 in DNA: TGTGCCAGCAGCCTCGGGACACTCACTGAAGCTTTCTTT. Looking up the rest from reference TRBV7-8 and TRBJ1-1 gives the full variable domain: GAGVSQSPRYKVAKRGQDVALRCDPISGHVSLFWYQQALGQGPEFLTYFQNEAQLDKSGLPSDRFFAERPEGSVSTLKIQRTQQEDSAVYLCASSLGTLTEAFFGQGTRLTVV.

The chain is built from TRBV5-6 and TRBJ2-2; D is perhaps TRBD1 (5 bases). The CDR3 is 15 residues long. Trimming took off 0 bases at V and 4 bases at J, with 10 bases between the two ends. Germline V gene lookup returns CDR1 SGHDT and CDR2 YYEEEE. The CDR3, as DNA: TGTGCCAGCAGCTTGGGGACATACTTCACCGGGGAGCTGTTTTTT. Translated, it gives CASSLGTYFTGELFF.

The chain links TRBV6-5 to TRBJ1-5; possible D gene TRBD1, 6 bases. CDR1 MNHEY and CDR2 SVGAGI come from the germline V gene. Trimming removed 8 bases from V and 1 base from J, with 15 bases in between. The CDR3 runs to 15 residues. CDR3 protein: CASSLSTGSNQPQHF. The CDR3 DNA sequence: TGTGCCAGCTCCTTATCTACAGGGAGCAATCAGCCCCAGCATTTT.

This clone has more than one count but fewer than ten. The V and J genes are TRBV19 and TRBJ2-1; maybe TRBD2 (6 bases). V shed 0 bases and J shed 9 bases, with 12 bases lying between them. CDR1 LNHDA and CDR2 SQIVND come from the germline V gene (reference sequence). The CDR3 length is 14 residues. The chain's CDR3 is CASSIDPLATEQFF. CDR3 DNA: TGTGCCAGTAGTATAGATCCGCTAGCGACTGAGCAGTTCTTC. Variable domain in full (rest from reference TRBV19 and TRBJ2-1): DGGITQSPKYLFRKEGQNVTLSCEQNLNHDAMYWYRQDPGQGLRLIYYSQIVNDFQKGDIAEGYSVSREKKESFPLTVTSAQKNPTAFYLCASSIDPLATEQFFGPGTRLTVL.

This clone was picked up a small number of times. The chain combines TRBV14 with TRBJ2-7; D might be TRBD1 (6 bases). The CDR3 runs 14 residues. CDR1 is SGHDN, CDR2 FVKESK, per germline. Deletions cut 3 bases from V and 1 base from J, with 10 bases between. In DNA, the CDR3 is TGTGCCAGCAGCCATGACAGGCTTTCCTACGAGCAGTACTTC. It yields the protein CASSHDRLSYEQYF.

The genes are TRBV29-1 and TRBJ1-2; 8 bases agree with TRBD1. V gave up 4 bases and J gave up 3 bases; unmatched junction bases: 1. The CDR3 consists of 12 residues. Germline lookup yields CDR1 SQVTM and CDR2 ANQGSEA. CDR3 protein: CSVVQGDYGYTF. The CDR3 DNA follows: TGCAGCGTTGTACAGGGGGACTATGGCTACACCTTC.

In its sample, this clone was seen once. The rearrangement links TRBV2 to TRBJ1-4; 9 positions match TRBD1. V gave up 7 bases and J gave up 10 bases; unmatched junction bases: 10. Germline values: CDR1 SNHLY, CDR2 FYNNEI. This CDR3 spans 14 amino acids. CDR3 DNA sequence: TGTGCCAGCAAGGCGGGACAGGGTACTGGAAAACTGTTTTTT. Residues: CASKAGQGTGKLFF. Full variable domain (rest looked up from reference TRBV2 and TRBJ1-4): EPEVTQTPSHQVTQMGQEVILRCVPISNHLYFYWYRQILGQKVEFLVSFYNNEISEKSEIFDDQFSVERPDGSNFTLKIRSTKLEDSAMYFCASKAGQGTGKLFFGSGTQLSVL.

Only one count was recorded for this clone. This chain uses TRBV9 with TRBJ1-1; 9 bases are shared with TRBD1. The ends lost 3 bases at V and 4 bases at J; junction bases unmatched: 19. Germline V CDR1 and CDR2: SGDLS, YYNGEE. The CDR3 loop spans 19 amino acids. Here the CDR3 reads CASSAHDPGTGFKGTEAFF. CDR3 nucleotide sequence: TGTGCCAGCAGCGCTCATGATCCCGGGACAGGGTTTAAGGGCACTGAAGCTTTCTTT.

The V and J genes are TRBV5-1 and TRBJ2-7, with TRBD2 identical over 7 bases. The J segment lost 3 bases and the V segment lost 0 bases, leaving 3 bases of the junction unmatched. CDR3 size: 14 residues. Germline loops: CDR1 SGHRS, CDR2 YFSETQ. The chain's CDR3 is CASSLVSGGYEQYF. In nucleotides, the CDR3 is TGCGCCAGCAGCTTGGTTTCGGGGGGCTACGAGCAGTACTTC.

The CDR3 here is CASSLTGGTYEQYF. The DNA of the CDR3 is TGTGCCAGCAGCTTAACAGGGGGTACCTACGAGCAGTACTTC. V and J are TRBV9 and TRBJ2-7; 8 bases line up with TRBD1. With V trimmed by 4 bases and J by 2 bases, 5 bases remained unmatched. The germline gives CDR1 SGDLS, CDR2 YYNGEE. This CDR3 spans 14 amino acids.

The J gene is TRBJ1-4, the V gene TRBV27; maybe TRBD1 (6 bases). Per germline, CDR1 MNHEY and CDR2 SMNVEV (reference sequence). The CDR3 totals 15 residues. Trimming left V 2 bases short and J 7 bases short, with 14 bases between. CDR3 bases: TGTGCCAGCAGTTTACGGGGAGGGGGGCGTGAAAAACTGTTTTTT. This gives the protein CASSLRGGGREKLFF. Drawing the rest from reference TRBV27 and TRBJ1-4, the complete variable domain is EAQVTQNPRYLITVTGKKLTVTCSQNMNHEYMSWYRQDPGLGLRQIYYSMNVEVTDKGDVPEGYKVSRKEKRNFPLILESPSPNQTSLYFCASSLRGGGREKLFFGSGTQLSVL.

This chain joins TRBV10-2 and TRBJ2-3; D possibly corresponds to TRBD1 (5 bases). This CDR3 region has 13 residues. V was trimmed by 3 bases and J by 3 bases, leaving 7 bases between them. The germline V gene has CDR1 WSHSY and CDR2 SAAADI. In DNA form, the CDR3 reads TGCGCCAGCAGTGATCCAGGGACAGATACGCAGTATTTT. Its protein product is CASSDPGTDTQYF.

This chain connects TRBV7-2 to TRBJ2-6, with TRBD1 matching 9 bases. The CDR3 is 15 amino acids. From germline, CDR1 is SGHTA and CDR2 FQGNSA. The junction had 1 base not matched to a gene; V was cut back by 5 bases and J by 2 bases. The CDR3 here is CASSTGGAGANVLTF. DNA of the CDR3: TGTGCCAGCAGCACAGGGGGCGCTGGGGCCAACGTCCTGACTTTC. Supplemented by reference TRBV7-2 and TRBJ2-6, the full variable domain reads GAGVSQSPSNKVTEKGKDVELRCDPISGHTALYWYRQSLGQGLEFLIYFQGNSAPDKSGLPSDRFSAERTGGSVSTLTIQRTQQEDSAVYLCASSTGGAGANVLTFGAGSRLTVL.

The chain employs TRBV7-8 and TRBJ2-7; D may be TRBD2 (5 bases). V lost 2 bases to trimming and J lost 2 bases, with 10 bases between them. Germline values: CDR1 SGHVS, CDR2 FQNEAQ. The CDR3 length is 14 residues. In DNA, the CDR3 is TGTGCCAGCAGCTTAAACGCGGGCCCCTACGAGCAGTACTTC. Its translation is CASSLNAGPYEQYF.

The rearrangement links TRBV7-8 to TRBJ2-7, with 10 bases aligning to TRBD1. Germline CDR1 is SGHVS and CDR2 is FQNEAQ. This CDR3 is 15 amino acids long. V trimming: 1 base; J trimming: 3 bases; junction bases outside the gene matches: 3. CDR3: CASSLEGQGNYEQYF. CDR3 bases: TGTGCCAGCAGCTTAGAGGGACAGGGGAACTACGAGCAGTACTTC.

The V call is TRBV5-6, the J call TRBJ2-7; TRBD1 matches at 7 bases. V shed 4 bases, J shed 0 bases, and the junction held 7 bases outside the gene matches. The CDR3 totals 15 residues. Germline V lookup: CDR1 SGHDT, CDR2 YYEEEE. Here the CDR3 DNA reads TGTGCCAGCAGCAAAGGACAGGTTAGCTCCTACGAGCAGTACTTC. Residues: CASSKGQVSSYEQYF.

This clone has just a few counts. J is TRBJ2-7 and V is TRBV7-8, with 9 bases lining up with TRBD2. Trimming at V came to 1 base and at J to 7 bases, leaving 8 bases not matched to a gene. The germline CDR1 and CDR2 sequences are SGHVS and FQNEAQ. CDR3 size: 15 residues. CDR3 sequence (DNA): TGTGCCAGCAGCTTAGAAAGCGGGGGGCGACCTGAGCAGTACTTC. It is translated as CASSLESGGRPEQYF. The variable domain in full, with the rest retrieved from reference TRBV7-8 and TRBJ2-7, is GAGVSQSPRYKVAKRGQDVALRCDPISGHVSLFWYQQALGQGPEFLTYFQNEAQLDKSGLPSDRFFAERPEGSVSTLKIQRTQQEDSAVYLCASSLESGGRPEQYFGPGTRLTVT.